The T cell receptor (beta chain) under discussion was sequenced for a study of shared clonotypes between healthy human individuals. Assay used: immunoSEQ multiplex PCR; TCRdb lists only in-frame clones, some missing. The sample records roughly 660,000 clones, about 90% being singletons. Regarding the study as a whole: Shared clonotypes across all four donors exceeded non-shared ones in generation probability. Memory subsets generally showed smaller estimated richness than naive subsets did.

Within Nashville, Tennessee resided all donors, each a Caucasian adult. Germline V CDR1 and CDR2: SGHKS, YYEKEE (reference sequence). The CDR3 loop spans 14 amino acids. V lost 2 bases and J 0 bases, leaving 8 bases between the germline ends. On this clone: Its antigen is unidentified.

The sequencing sample was made of memory CD8+ T cells from PBMCs. Subset specified: CD45RO+ cells pooled with CCR7-negative TemRA cells. The receptor comes from a young man in good health. Some clones in this sample may be carry-over from other donors' samples. The chain uses TRBV5-5 and TRBJ1-1; D remains ambiguous. CDR3 nucleotide sequence: TGTGCCAGCAGCTTAGAAGTCTTGAACACTGAAGCTTTCTTT. Its protein product is CASSLEVLNTEAFF.